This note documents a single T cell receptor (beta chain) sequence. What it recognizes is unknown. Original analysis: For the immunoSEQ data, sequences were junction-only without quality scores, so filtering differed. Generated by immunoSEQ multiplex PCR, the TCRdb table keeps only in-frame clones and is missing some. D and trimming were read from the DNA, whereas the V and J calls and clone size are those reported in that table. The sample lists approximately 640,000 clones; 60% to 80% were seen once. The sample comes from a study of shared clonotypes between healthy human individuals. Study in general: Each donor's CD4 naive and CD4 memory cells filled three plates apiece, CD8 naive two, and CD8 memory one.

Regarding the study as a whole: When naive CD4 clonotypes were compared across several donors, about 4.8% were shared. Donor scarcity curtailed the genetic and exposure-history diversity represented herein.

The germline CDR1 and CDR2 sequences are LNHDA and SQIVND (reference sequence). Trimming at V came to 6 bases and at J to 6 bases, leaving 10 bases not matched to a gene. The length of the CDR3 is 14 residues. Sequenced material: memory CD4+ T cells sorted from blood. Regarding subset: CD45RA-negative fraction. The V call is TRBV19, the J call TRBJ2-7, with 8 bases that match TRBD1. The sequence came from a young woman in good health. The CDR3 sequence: CASSSSGTGGEQYF. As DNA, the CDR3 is TGTGCCAGTAGCTCTTCCGGGACAGGTGGCGAGCAGTACTTC.